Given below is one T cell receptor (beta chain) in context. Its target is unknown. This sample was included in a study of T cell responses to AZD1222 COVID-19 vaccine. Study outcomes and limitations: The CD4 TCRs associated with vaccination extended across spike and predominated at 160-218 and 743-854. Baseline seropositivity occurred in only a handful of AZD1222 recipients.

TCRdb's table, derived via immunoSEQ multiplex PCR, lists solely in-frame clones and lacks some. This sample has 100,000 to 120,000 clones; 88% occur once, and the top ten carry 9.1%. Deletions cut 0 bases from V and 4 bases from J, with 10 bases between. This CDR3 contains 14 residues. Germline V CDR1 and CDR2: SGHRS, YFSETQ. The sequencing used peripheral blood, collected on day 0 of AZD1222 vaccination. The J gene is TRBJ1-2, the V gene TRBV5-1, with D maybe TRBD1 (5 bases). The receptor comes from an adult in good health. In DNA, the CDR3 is TGCGCCAGCAGCTTGGTGGCGAGGGGCTATGGCTACACCTTC. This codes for CASSLVARGYGYTF. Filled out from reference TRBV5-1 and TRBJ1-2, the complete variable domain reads KAGVTQTPRYLIKTRGQQVTLSCSPISGHRSVSWYQQTPGQGLQFLFEYFSETQRNKGNFPGRFSGRQFSNSRSEMNVSTLELGDSALYLCASSLVARGYGYTFGSGTRLTVV.